This record concerns one T cell receptor (beta chain) sequence. The repertoire was sequenced with immunoSEQ multiplex PCR; TCRdb's copy has only in-frame clones and lacks some. This table holds over 150,000 clones, 88% found once. This entry belongs to a study of blood T cell repertoires in COVID-19. At the level of the study: PBMCs, B-cell-depleted T cells, or T cells were the source of the cDNA or gDNA that made up the material.

The receptor was isolated from a man in his forties or fifties with COVID-19, enrolled during active disease. The sequenced sample consisted of peripheral blood.

This CDR3 reads CASSLSPGGNTGELFF. The CDR3 DNA sequence: TGCGCCAGCAGCTTGTCACCAGGGGGGAACACCGGGGAGCTGTTTTTT. The J gene is TRBJ2-2, the V gene TRBV5-1; 7 bases agree with TRBD1. Germline CDR1 reads SGHRS; CDR2 reads YFSETQ. This CDR3 contains 16 residues. V dropped 1 base and J dropped 1; count of bases not matched to a gene: 4.